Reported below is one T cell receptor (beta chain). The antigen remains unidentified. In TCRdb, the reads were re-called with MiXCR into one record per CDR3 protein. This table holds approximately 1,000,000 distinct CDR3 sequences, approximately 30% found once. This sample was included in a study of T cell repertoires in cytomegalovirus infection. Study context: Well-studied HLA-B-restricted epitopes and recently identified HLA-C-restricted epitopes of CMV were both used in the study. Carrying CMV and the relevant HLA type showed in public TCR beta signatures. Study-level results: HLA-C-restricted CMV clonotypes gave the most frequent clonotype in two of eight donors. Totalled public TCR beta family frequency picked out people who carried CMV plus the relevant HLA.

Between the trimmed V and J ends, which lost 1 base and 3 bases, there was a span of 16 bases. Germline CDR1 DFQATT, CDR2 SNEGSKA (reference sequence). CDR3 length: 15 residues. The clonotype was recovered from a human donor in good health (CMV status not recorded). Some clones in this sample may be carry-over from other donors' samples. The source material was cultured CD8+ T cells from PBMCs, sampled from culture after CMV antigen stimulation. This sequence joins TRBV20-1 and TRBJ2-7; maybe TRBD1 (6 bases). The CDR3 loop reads CSARGLGQSLYEQYF. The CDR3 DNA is TGCAGTGCTAGAGGCCTCGGACAGAGCCTCTACGAGCAGTACTTC.